Shown below are 32 T cell receptor beta chains from a single sample sequenced in a study of T cells after posttransplantation cyclophosphamide. Method: immunoSEQ multiplex PCR; TCRdb's copy keeps in-frame clones and lacks some. Of tens of thousands of clones in the sample, around 95% are singletons; the top ten hold about 3%. The sequenced material came from PBMCs. These receptors were obtained from a woman in her 30s in good health and a related stem cell transplant donor.

The genes are TRBV7-8 and TRBJ2-3; D unresolved. CDR3 length equals 18 residues. The V gene lost 1 base and the J gene lost 3 bases, with 20 bases spanning the gap. Germline assignment: CDR1 SGHVS and CDR2 FQNEAQ. The CDR3 reads CASSLVRSRAPTTDTQYF. The CDR3 nucleotides read TGTGCCAGCAGCTTAGTACGTAGTCGGGCGCCCACGACAGATACGCAGTATTTT.

V gene TRBV4-2 combines with J gene TRBJ2-5; 9 bases match TRBD2. The CDR3 length is 15 residues. The V gene end was trimmed by 0 bases and the J gene end by 6 bases; junction bases not matched to a gene: 5. The germline V gene encodes CDR1 LGHNA and CDR2 YNFKEQ. Here the CDR3 reads CASSQDGSGGKTQYF. The CDR3 coding sequence is TGTGCCAGCAGCCAAGATGGCAGCGGGGGGAAGACCCAGTACTTC.

This clone was observed once. Other nucleotide sequences in the sample specify the same CDR3. This chain links TRBV5-6 with TRBJ1-2; D ambiguous. Trimming stripped 0 bases from V and 8 bases from J, with 8 bases between. CDR1 is SGHDT and CDR2 is YYEEEE in the germline V gene. The CDR3 loop spans 12 amino acids. The CDR3 protein is CASSLAVGGYTF. CDR3 coding DNA: TGTGCCAGCAGCTTGGCGGTAGGAGGCTACACCTTC.

Here the CDR3 DNA reads TGTGCCAGTACCACGATTGGTCGGGGGAGTAATGAAAAACTGTTTTTT. Residues: CASTTIGRGSNEKLFF. The chain couples TRBV19 to TRBJ1-4; a possible D gene is TRBD1 (5 bases). Trimming removed 7 bases at V and 4 bases at J, with 19 bases between. This CDR3 spans 16 amino acids. The germline CDR1 and CDR2 sequences are LNHDA and SQIVND (reference sequence).

This chain uses TRBV7-8 with TRBJ1-1, with a possible D match to TRBD1 (6 bases). CDR3 size: 13 residues. Trimming shortened V by 5 bases and J by 4 bases, and 11 bases separated the two germline ends. Per the germline V gene, CDR1 is SGHVS and CDR2 is FQNEAQ. CDR3 protein: CASSRQVFTEAFF. The CDR3 DNA is TGTGCCAGCAGCCGACAGGTTTTCACTGAAGCTTTCTTT.

V gene TRBV5-4 combines with J gene TRBJ1-2; TRBD1 agrees at 12 bases. V shed 4 bases and J 8 bases; nucleotides not matched to a gene: 12. CDR1 and CDR2 from the germline V gene are SGHNT and YYREEE (reference sequence). CDR3 length equals 16 residues. CDR3 in DNA: TGTGCCAGCAGCCCCCCCCCGGGACAGGGGGCTAGCGGCTACACCTTC. The encoded protein is CASSPPPGQGASGYTF.

The chain is built from TRBV11-3 and TRBJ2-2; D may be TRBD1 (5 bases). V was shortened by 1 base and J by 7 bases, with 10 bases between the two germline ends. The length of the CDR3 is 14 residues. Germline V gene lookup returns CDR1 SGHNT and CDR2 YENEEA. The CDR3 region has the DNA TGTGCCAGCAGCTTAGGACCTCAGGGCGGGGAGCTGTTTTTT. Its translation is CASSLGPQGGELFF.

The chain links TRBV11-1 to TRBJ2-3; D unclear. V gave up 4 bases and J gave up 2 bases, with 10 bases separating them. This CDR3 spans 14 amino acids. CDR1 SGHAT and CDR2 FQDESV come from the germline V gene (reference sequence). The CDR3 region is CASSSGPYTDTQYF. The CDR3 nucleotides read TGTGCCAGCAGCTCCGGCCCGTACACAGATACGCAGTATTTT.

This clone was seen just once. The CDR3 spells CASSLSQIYGYTF. CDR3 DNA: TGCGCCAGCAGCTTGTCGCAGATCTATGGCTACACCTTC. The chain uses TRBV5-1 and TRBJ1-2; unclear D gene. V lost 1 base and J lost 4, with 8 bases in between. This CDR3 comprises 13 residues. Germline V CDR1 and CDR2: SGHRS, YFSETQ.

The chain couples TRBV7-6 to TRBJ1-6; D not certain. The CDR3 runs 12 residues. V was shortened by 3 bases and J by 6 bases, with 3 bases between the two germline ends. Germline-derived CDR1 and CDR2 are SGHVS and FNYEAQ. In nucleotides, the CDR3 is TGTGCCAGCAGCTTCCCTAATTCACCCCTCCACTTT. This translates into CASSFPNSPLHF.

The chain joins TRBV5-1 to TRBJ1-1; D is undetermined. Per germline, CDR1 SGHRS and CDR2 YFSETQ. This CDR3 is built from 14 residues. V lost 5 bases, J lost 3 bases, and 14 bases lay in between. CDR3 in amino acids: CASRKGELYTEAFF. The CDR3 DNA is TGCGCCAGCAGAAAAGGAGAGTTATACACTGAAGCTTTCTTT.

This chain joins TRBV7-7 and TRBJ1-5, with 7 bases matching TRBD1. Losses at the gene ends were 5 bases for V and 0 bases for J; bases not matched to a gene: 10. The CDR3 sequence is 17 residues long. Germline V lookup: CDR1 SSHAT, CDR2 FNYEAQ (reference sequence). CDR3 loop: CASSRGQEKYSNQPQHF. CDR3 DNA: TGTGCCAGCAGCCGCGGACAGGAAAAATATAGCAATCAGCCCCAGCATTTT.

The rearrangement uses TRBV2 and TRBJ2-2, with D perhaps matching TRBD2 (6 bases). Germline V gene sequence: CDR1 SNHLY, CDR2 FYNNEI. There are 14 residues in the CDR3. The V gene lost 7 bases and the J gene lost 7 bases, with 16 bases spanning the gap. The CDR3 protein is CASKMGTEGGELFF. The CDR3 DNA is TGTGCCAGCAAAATGGGCACGGAGGGCGGGGAGCTGTTTTTT.

CDR3 amino acids: CSVVVPGMEYTEAFF. CDR3 bases: TGCAGCGTTGTTGTTCCAGGGATGGAGTACACTGAAGCTTTCTTT. V and J are TRBV29-1 and TRBJ1-1, with D possibly being TRBD1 (5 bases). CDR3 length equals 15 residues. From germline, CDR1 is SQVTM and CDR2 ANQGSEA. The V end lost 4 bases, the J end lost 3 bases, and 18 bases lay between the germline ends.

The V gene is TRBV27, the J gene TRBJ2-1, with D tentatively TRBD2 (5 bases). The V and J ends lost 3 bases and 1 base respectively, with 7 bases between them. From germline, CDR1 is MNHEY and CDR2 SMNVEV (reference sequence). The CDR3 has 14 amino acids. This CDR3 reads CASSFPGSYNEQFF. The CDR3 coding sequence is TGTGCCAGCAGTTTTCCGGGGTCCTACAATGAGCAGTTCTTC.

This clone was counted once. This same CDR3 is encoded by further DNA sequences in the sample. J is TRBJ1-1 and V is TRBV18; unclear D gene. This CDR3 has 13 residues. Germline V CDR1 and CDR2: KGHSH, LQKENI. Between the trimmed V and J ends, which lost 2 bases and 4 bases, there was a span of 8 bases. The CDR3 region has the DNA TGTGCCAGCTCACCAACGGGCGGCACTGAAGCTTTCTTT. This sequence encodes CASSPTGGTEAFF.

This rearrangement joins TRBV30 to TRBJ1-4; 7 bases agree with TRBD1. V was clipped by 2 bases and J by 10 bases; unmatched bases: 10. This CDR3 is 14 amino acids long. Germline CDR1 reads GTSNPN; CDR2 reads SVGIG (reference sequence). The CDR3 sequence: CAWSTGQASRKLFF. The CDR3 bases are TGTGCCTGGAGTACCGGACAGGCGAGTCGAAAACTGTTTTTT.

The rearrangement links TRBV7-2 to TRBJ2-3; tentatively, D is TRBD2 (7 bases). The V end lost 0 bases, the J end lost 7 bases, and 26 bases lay between the germline ends. This CDR3 spans 19 amino acids. CDR1 is SGHTA, CDR2 FQGNSA, per germline. CDR3 coding DNA: TGTGCCAGCAGCTTAGCGTTCGGCGGGGGCCCCTCTTCCCCGCATACGCAGTATTTT. Protein product: CASSLAFGGGPSSPHTQYF.

This clone was seen a few times. The chain uses TRBV6-5 and TRBJ1-6; no firm D call. The CDR3 extends over 13 amino acids. Trimming took 5 bases from V and 9 from J, leaving 11 bases between them. Germline V gene lookup returns CDR1 MNHEY and CDR2 SVGAGI. The CDR3 DNA reads TGTGCCAGCAGTCCGGGGTCTCGTTCACCCCTCCACTTT. As protein: CASSPGSRSPLHF.

Worth noting for this clone: One end of the junction varies from germline; a read error may be responsible. The V call is TRBV4-2, the J call TRBJ2-5; a weak D match, TRBD2 (5 bases). Germline CDR1 and CDR2: LGHNA and YNFKEQ. The CDR3 loop spans 14 amino acids. The CDR3 coding sequence is TGTGCCAGCAGCCAAGATTCCGAGGGCCCCCGTGTTAACTTC. Translation: CASSQDSEGPRVNF.

This chain uses TRBV10-3 with TRBJ1-5; TRBD1 agrees at 7 bases. V lost 2 bases, J lost 4 bases, and 5 bases stayed unmatched. The germline V gene has CDR1 ENHRY and CDR2 SYGVKD. The CDR3 runs 15 residues. CDR3 residues: CAISERAGGNQPQHF. The CDR3 coding sequence is TGTGCCATCAGTGAGCGGGCAGGGGGAAATCAGCCCCAGCATTTT.

The genes are TRBV7-2 and TRBJ1-3; no clear D. CDR1 and CDR2 (germline): SGHTA, FQGNSA. The length of the CDR3 is 16 residues. Trimming shortened V by 2 bases and J by 2 bases, and 13 bases separated the two germline ends. CDR3 residues: CASSLPMADTGNTIYF. The CDR3 nucleotides read TGTGCCAGCAGCTTACCAATGGCGGATACTGGAAACACCATATATTTT.

The chain employs TRBV14 and TRBJ1-5; D remains unclear. Germline loops: CDR1 SGHDN, CDR2 FVKESK. This CDR3 spans 13 amino acids. The V gene lost 1 base and the J gene lost 2 bases, with 3 bases spanning the gap. CDR3 sequence reads: CASSQAGNQPQHF. In nucleotides, the CDR3 is TGTGCCAGCAGCCAAGCCGGCAATCAGCCCCAGCATTTT.

This chain uses TRBV29-1 with TRBJ2-7, with D possibly matching TRBD2 (5 bases). Germline CDR1 SQVTM, CDR2 ANQGSEA. There are 13 residues in the CDR3. V dropped 1 base and J dropped 3 bases, with 10 bases sitting between them. CDR3 residues: CSVEGGWGYEQYF. The CDR3 DNA reads TGCAGCGTTGAAGGCGGGTGGGGCTACGAGCAGTACTTC.

The CDR3 loop is CATSRDSRQLYYGYTF. CDR3 DNA sequence: TGTGCCACCAGCAGAGATAGCAGACAGCTCTACTATGGCTACACCTTC. The chain has TRBV15 and TRBJ1-2; possibly TRBD1 for D (5 bases). The germline CDR1 and CDR2 sequences are LNHNV and YYDKDF (reference sequence). This CDR3 comprises 16 residues. V lost 0 bases, J lost 3 bases, and 14 bases lay in between.

A single count supports this clone. This chain uses TRBV7-9 with TRBJ2-7; TRBD2 is a possible D gene (5 bases). The CDR3 is 15 amino acids. Germline V gives CDR1 SEHNR, CDR2 FQNEAQ (reference sequence). V was pared by 4 bases and J by 1 base, with 14 bases between. CDR3 nucleotide sequence: TGTGCCAGCAGCTGGTCAGGTAGAGGGTCCTACGAGCAGTACTTC. Translating it yields CASSWSGRGSYEQYF. The full variable domain, in which reference TRBV7-9 and TRBJ2-7 provide the parts outside the CDR3, is DTGVSQNPRHKITKRGQNVTFRCDPISEHNRLYWYRQTLGQGPEFLTYFQNEAQLEKSRLLSDRFSAERPKGSFSTLEIQRTEQGDSAMYLCASSWSGRGSYEQYFGPGTRLTVT.

This clone was counted once. The chain couples TRBV30 to TRBJ2-7, with D perhaps being TRBD1 or TRBD2 (5 bases each). Germline assignment: CDR1 GTSNPN and CDR2 SVGIG (reference sequence). Between the trimmed V and J ends, which lost 0 bases and 2 bases, there was a span of 8 bases. The CDR3 is 13 residues long. In nucleotides, the CDR3 is TGTGCCTGGAGTGTACTGGGGGCCTACGAGCAGTACTTC. This translates into CAWSVLGAYEQYF.

This rearrangement joins TRBV10-3 to TRBJ2-7, with D unresolved. The CDR3 is made up of 12 amino acids. The V end lost 6 bases, the J end lost 3 bases, and 9 bases lay between the germline ends. From germline, CDR1 is ENHRY and CDR2 SYGVKD. DNA for the CDR3: TGTGCCATCAGGAAACCAAACTACGAGCAGTACTTC. This sequence encodes CAIRKPNYEQYF.

The rearrangement links TRBV6-1 to TRBJ1-1; 7 positions match TRBD1. The CDR3 length is 13 residues. Unmatched junction bases numbered 3, after V lost 8 bases and J lost 0 bases. The germline V gene encodes CDR1 MNHNS and CDR2 SASEGT. The CDR3 reads CASGGTVNTEAFF. CDR3 DNA: TGTGCCAGCGGGGGGACAGTGAACACTGAAGCTTTCTTT.

The chain recombines TRBV4-2 with TRBJ2-7; TRBD2 aligns across 8 bases. The trim removed 4 bases at V and 7 bases at J, leaving 12 bases unmatched. The CDR3 is made up of 15 amino acids. Germline CDR1 and CDR2: LGHNA and YNFKEQ. In DNA, the CDR3 is TGTGCCAGCAGCCCCAACGTTCGGGCGGGGGGAGAGCAGTACTTC. Its translation: CASSPNVRAGGEQYF.

The rearrangement links TRBV7-9 to TRBJ1-2, with D possibly matching TRBD1 (5 bases). This CDR3 has 13 residues. V lost 7 bases and J lost 4, with 13 bases in between. In germline, CDR1 is SEHNR, CDR2 FQNEAQ (reference sequence). This CDR3 is CASTITGIYGYTF. The CDR3 nucleotides read TGTGCCAGCACCATTACAGGAATCTATGGCTACACCTTC.

The chain carries TRBV9 and TRBJ2-7; 7 bases match TRBD2. The junction had 7 bases not matched to a gene; V was cut back by 4 bases and J by 3 bases. Germline lookup yields CDR1 SGDLS and CDR2 YYNGEE. This CDR3 spans 14 amino acids. For the CDR3, the DNA is TGTGCCAGCAGCCCTAGCGGAAACTTCTACGAGCAGTACTTC. Its translation: CASSPSGNFYEQYF.